This T cell receptor (beta chain) is from a study of response to subunit inactivated influenza vaccine. This clonotype has a count of ten or more. This CDR3 has 13 residues. Germline-derived CDR1 and CDR2 are DFQATT and SNEGSKA (reference sequence). TCRdb reprocessed the RT-PCR reads via MiXCR and lists one record per CDR3 protein. The sample has about 540,000 distinct CDR3 sequences, 14% seen once. The material was PBMCs from blood, obtained about 13 days after vaccination. This chain links TRBV20-1 with TRBJ2-3; weak D call: TRBD2 (5 bases). This receptor was taken from a man in his fifties or sixties who received an inactivated influenza vaccine. The CDR3 spells CSRGTSVSDTQYF. The DNA for the CDR3 is TGCAGCCGAGGCACTAGTGTCTCAGATACGCAGTATTTT.